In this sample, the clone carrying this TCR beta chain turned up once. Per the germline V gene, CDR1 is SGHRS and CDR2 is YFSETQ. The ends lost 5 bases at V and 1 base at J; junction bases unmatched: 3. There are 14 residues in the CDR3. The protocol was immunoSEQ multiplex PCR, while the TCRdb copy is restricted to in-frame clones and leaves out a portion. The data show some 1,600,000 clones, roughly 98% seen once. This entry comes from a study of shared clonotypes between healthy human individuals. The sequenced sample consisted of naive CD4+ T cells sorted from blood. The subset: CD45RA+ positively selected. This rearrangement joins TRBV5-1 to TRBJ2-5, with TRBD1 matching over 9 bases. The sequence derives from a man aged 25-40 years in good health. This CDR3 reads CASRRDRVQETQYF. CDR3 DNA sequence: TGCGCCAGCAGGCGGGACAGGGTCCAAGAGACCCAGTACTTC.